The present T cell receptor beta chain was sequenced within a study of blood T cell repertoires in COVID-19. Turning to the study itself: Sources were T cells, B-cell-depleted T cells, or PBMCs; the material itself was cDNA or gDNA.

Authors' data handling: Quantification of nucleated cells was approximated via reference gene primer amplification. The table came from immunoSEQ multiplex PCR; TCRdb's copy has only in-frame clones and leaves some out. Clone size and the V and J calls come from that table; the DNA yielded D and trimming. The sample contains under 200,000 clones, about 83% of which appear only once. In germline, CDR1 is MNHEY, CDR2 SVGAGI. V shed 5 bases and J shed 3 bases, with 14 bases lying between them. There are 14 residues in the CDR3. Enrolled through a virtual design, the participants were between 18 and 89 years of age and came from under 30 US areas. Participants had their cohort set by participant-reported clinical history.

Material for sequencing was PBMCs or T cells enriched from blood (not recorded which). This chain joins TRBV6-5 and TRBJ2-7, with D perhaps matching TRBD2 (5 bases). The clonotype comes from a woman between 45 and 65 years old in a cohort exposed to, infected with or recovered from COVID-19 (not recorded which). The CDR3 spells CASSKLDSSYEQYF. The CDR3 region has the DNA TGTGCCAGCAGTAAACTAGACTCGAGCTACGAGCAGTACTTC.